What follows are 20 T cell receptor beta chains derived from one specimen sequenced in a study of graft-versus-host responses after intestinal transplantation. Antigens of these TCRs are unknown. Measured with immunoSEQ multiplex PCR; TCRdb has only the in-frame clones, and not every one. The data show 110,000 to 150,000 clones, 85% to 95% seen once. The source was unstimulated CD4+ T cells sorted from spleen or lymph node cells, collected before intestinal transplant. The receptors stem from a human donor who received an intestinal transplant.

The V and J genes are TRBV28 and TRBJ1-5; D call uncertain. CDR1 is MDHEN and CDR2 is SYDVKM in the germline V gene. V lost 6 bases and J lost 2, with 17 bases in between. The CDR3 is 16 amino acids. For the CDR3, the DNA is TGTGCCAGCAGGCCCTCGGGGAGAGGCGGCAATCAGCCCCAGCATTTT. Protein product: CASRPSGRGGNQPQHF.

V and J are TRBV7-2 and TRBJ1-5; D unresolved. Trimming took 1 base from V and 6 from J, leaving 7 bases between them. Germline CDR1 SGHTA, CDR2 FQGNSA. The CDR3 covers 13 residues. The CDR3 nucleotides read TGTGCCAGCAGCTTAGGATTCCCTCAGCCCCAGCATTTT. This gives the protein CASSLGFPQPQHF.

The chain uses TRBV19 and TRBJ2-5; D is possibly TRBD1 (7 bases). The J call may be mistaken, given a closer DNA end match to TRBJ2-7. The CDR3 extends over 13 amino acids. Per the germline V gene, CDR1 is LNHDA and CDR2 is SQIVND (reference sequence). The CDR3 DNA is TGTGCCAGTATGGCAGGGGGAGGATACGAGCAGTACTTC. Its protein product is CASMAGGGYEQYF.

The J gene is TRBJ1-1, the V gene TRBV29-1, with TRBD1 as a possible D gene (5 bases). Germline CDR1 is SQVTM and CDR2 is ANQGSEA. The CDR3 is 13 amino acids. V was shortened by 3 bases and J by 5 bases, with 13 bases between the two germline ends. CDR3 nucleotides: TGCAGCGTTGAGGTAGCCTGGGGGACTGAAGCTTTCTTT. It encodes CSVEVAWGTEAFF.

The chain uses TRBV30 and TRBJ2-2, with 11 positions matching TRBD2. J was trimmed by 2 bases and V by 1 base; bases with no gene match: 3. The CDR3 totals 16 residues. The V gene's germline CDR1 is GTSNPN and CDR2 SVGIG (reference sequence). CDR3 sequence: CAWSGLAGLNTGELFF. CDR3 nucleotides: TGTGCCTGGAGTGGACTAGCGGGACTAAACACCGGGGAGCTGTTTTTT.

The CDR3 nucleotides read TGCGCCAGCAGCCAAGATCAGGGGGCGGTGTACGAGCAGTACTTC. It encodes CASSQDQGAVYEQYF. V gene TRBV4-3 combines with J gene TRBJ2-7; TRBD1 matches 8 bases. CDR1 is LGHNA, CDR2 YSLEER, per germline. The CDR3 is made up of 15 amino acids. After removal of 0 bases from V and 4 bases from J, the junction contained 5 bases not matched to a gene.

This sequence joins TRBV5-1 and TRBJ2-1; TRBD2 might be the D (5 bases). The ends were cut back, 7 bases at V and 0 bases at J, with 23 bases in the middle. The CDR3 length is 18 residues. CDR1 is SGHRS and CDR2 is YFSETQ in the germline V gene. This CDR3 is CASRQVTPAGYSYNEQFF. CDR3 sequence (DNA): TGCGCCAGCCGCCAAGTAACCCCGGCGGGCTACTCCTACAATGAGCAGTTCTTC.

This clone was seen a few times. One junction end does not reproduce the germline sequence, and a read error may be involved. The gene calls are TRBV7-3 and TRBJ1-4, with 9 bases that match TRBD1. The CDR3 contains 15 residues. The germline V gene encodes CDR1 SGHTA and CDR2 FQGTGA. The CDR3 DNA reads TGTGCCAGCAGCCTAACAGGGGGCCCTAATGAAAAACTGTTTTTT. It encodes CASSLTGGPNEKLFF.

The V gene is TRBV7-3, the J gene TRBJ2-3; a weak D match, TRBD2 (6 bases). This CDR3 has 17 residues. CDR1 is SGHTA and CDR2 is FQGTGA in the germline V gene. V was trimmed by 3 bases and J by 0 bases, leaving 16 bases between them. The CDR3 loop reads CASSLLGLLSSTDTQYF. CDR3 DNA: TGTGCCAGCAGCTTGCTGGGACTCCTGAGTAGCACAGATACGCAGTATTTT.

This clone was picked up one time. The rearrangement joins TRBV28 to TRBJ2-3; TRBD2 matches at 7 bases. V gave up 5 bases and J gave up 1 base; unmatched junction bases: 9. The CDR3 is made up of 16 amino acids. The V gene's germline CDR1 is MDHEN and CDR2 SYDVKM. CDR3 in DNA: TGTGCCAGCAGTCCCCCCGGGCTAGCGGGCACAGATACGCAGTATTTT. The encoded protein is CASSPPGLAGTDTQYF.

In DNA, the CDR3 is TGTGCCAGCAGCCAGCGGACAGGGGGAAGAGAGACCCAGTACTTC. The encoded protein is CASSQRTGGRETQYF. The chain has TRBV4-2 and TRBJ2-5; 10 nucleotides line up with TRBD1. Germline V gene data show CDR1 as LGHNA and CDR2 as YNFKEQ. The V and J ends lost 3 bases and 4 bases, in that order; junction bases with no gene match: 5. The CDR3 runs 15 residues.

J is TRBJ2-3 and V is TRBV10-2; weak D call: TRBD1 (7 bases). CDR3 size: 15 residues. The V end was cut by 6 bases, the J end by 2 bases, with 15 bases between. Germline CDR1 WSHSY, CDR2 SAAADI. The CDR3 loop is CASSPRDRSTDTQYF. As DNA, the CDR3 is TGCGCCAGCAGCCCGCGGGACAGATCCACAGATACGCAGTATTTT.

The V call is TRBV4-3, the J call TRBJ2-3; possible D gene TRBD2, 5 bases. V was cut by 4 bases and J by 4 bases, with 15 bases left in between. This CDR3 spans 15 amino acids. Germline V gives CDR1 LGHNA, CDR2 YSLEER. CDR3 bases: TGCGCCAGCAGCCTCGCGAGGGTTGTGGCAGATACGCAGTATTTT. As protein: CASSLARVVADTQYF.

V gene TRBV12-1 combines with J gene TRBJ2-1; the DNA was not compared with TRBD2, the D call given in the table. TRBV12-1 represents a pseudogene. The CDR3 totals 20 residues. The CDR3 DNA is TGTGCCAGCAGCTTTGTACTAGCGGGAGGTCTCCAAAGCTCCTACAATGAGCAGTTCTTC. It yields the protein CASSFVLAGGLQSSYNEQFF.

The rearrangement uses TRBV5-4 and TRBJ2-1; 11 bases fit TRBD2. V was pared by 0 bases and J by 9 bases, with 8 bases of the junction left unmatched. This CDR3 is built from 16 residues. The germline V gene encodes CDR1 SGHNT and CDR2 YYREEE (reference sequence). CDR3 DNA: TGTGCCAGCAGCTTGGCTCCTACTAGCGGGAGTCTTGAGCAGTTCTTC. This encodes CASSLAPTSGSLEQFF.

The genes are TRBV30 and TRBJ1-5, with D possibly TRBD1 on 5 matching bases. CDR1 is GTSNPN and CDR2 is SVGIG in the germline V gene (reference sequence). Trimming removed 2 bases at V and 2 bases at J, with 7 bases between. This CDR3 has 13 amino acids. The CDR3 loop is CAWSPGGNQPQHF. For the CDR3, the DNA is TGTGCCTGGAGTCCGGGGGGCAATCAGCCCCAGCATTTT.

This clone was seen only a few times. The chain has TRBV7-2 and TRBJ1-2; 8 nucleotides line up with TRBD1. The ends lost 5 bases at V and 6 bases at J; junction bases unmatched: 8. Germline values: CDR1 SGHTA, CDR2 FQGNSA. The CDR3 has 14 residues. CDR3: CASSMRGQGDGYTF. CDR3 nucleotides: TGTGCCAGCAGCATGAGAGGACAGGGAGATGGCTACACCTTC.

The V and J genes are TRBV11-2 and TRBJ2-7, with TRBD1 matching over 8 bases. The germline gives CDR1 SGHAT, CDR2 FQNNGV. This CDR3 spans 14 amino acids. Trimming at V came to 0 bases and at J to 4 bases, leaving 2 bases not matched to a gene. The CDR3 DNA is TGTGCCAGCAGCTTAGAGCAGGGGGCATACGAGCAGTACTTC. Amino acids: CASSLEQGAYEQYF.

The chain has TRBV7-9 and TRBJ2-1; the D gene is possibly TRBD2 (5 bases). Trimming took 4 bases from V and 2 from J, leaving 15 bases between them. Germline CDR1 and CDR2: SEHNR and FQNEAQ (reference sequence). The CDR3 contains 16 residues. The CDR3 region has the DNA TGTGCCAGCAGCTCACGTACTAGAGTGACCTACAATGAGCAGTTCTTC. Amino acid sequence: CASSSRTRVTYNEQFF.

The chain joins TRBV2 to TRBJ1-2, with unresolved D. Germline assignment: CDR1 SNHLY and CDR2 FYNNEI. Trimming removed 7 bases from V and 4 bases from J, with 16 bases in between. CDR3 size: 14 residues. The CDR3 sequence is CASTPPRISYGYTF. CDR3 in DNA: TGTGCCAGCACTCCGCCTAGGATCTCCTATGGCTACACCTTC.